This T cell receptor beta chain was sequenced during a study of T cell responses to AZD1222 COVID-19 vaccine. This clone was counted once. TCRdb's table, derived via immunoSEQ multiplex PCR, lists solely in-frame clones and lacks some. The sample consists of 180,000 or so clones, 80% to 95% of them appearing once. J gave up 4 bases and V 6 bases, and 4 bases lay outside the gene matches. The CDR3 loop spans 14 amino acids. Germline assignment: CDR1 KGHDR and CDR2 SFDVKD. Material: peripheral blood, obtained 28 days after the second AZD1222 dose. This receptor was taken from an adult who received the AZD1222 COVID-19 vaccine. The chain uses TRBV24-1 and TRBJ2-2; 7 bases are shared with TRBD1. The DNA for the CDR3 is TGTGCCACCAGTCGGGCAGGGGGCACCGGGGAGCTGTTTTTT. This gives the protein CATSRAGGTGELFF.